This T cell receptor beta chain came from a study of blood T cell repertoires in COVID-19. Clones were sequenced by immunoSEQ multiplex PCR, and TCRdb holds only the in-frame ones, with some missing. The sample lists a few hundred thousand clones, about 90% occurring once. CDR1 and CDR2 from the germline V gene are SNHLY and FYNNEI. The CDR3 has 16 residues. V lost 8 bases to trimming and J lost 0 bases; unmatched junction nucleotides: 9. This TCR derives from a man aged 40-50 years in a cohort exposed to, infected with or recovered from COVID-19 (not recorded which). The V call is TRBV2, the J call TRBJ1-3, with 8 bases fitting TRBD1. Sequenced: PBMCs or T cells enriched from blood (not recorded which). The DNA of the CDR3 is TGTGCCAGCGGAGCAGGGGGCCTTAGCTCTGGAAACACCATATATTTT. Translating gives CASGAGGLSSGNTIYF.